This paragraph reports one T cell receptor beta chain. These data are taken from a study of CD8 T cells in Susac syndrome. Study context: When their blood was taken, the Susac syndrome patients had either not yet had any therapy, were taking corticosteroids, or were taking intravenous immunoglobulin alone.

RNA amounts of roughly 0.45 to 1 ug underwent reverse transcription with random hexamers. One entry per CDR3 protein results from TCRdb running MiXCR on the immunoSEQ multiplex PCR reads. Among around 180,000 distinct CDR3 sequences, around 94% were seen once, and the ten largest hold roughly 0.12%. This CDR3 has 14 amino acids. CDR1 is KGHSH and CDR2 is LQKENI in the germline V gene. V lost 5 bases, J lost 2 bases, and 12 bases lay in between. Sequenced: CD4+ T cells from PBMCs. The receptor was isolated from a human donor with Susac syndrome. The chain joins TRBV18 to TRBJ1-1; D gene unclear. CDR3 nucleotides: TGTGCCAGCTCAAGCAACAGTGATAACACTGAAGCTTTCTTT. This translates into CASSSNSDNTEAFF.